Listed here are 5 T cell receptor beta chains from one sample, sequenced in a study of radiation and T cells in renal cell carcinoma. The sample's time point: blood 2 weeks post-SBRT. Treatment of the sample: 15 Gy SBRT to primary tumor, nephrectomy 4 weeks later. Only in-frame clones appear in the TCRdb table, and some are missing; sequencing was by immunoSEQ multiplex PCR. This sample has some 150,000 clones; 87% occur once, and the top ten carry approximately 13%. Sample: blood, taken from a patient whose treatment included radiotherapy and nephrectomy. These receptors were collected from a woman aged 45 to 65 with renal cell carcinoma.

This chain connects TRBV7-9 to TRBJ1-2; D call uncertain. V shed 3 bases and J shed 4 bases, with 12 bases lying between them. The CDR3 consists of 14 residues. From germline, CDR1 is SEHNR and CDR2 FQNEAQ (reference sequence). CDR3 region: CASSFDTTIYGYTF. The CDR3, as DNA: TGTGCCAGCAGCTTTGACACGACGATCTATGGCTACACCTTC. Using reference TRBV7-9 and TRBJ1-2 for the parts outside the CDR3, the full variable domain is DTGVSQNPRHKITKRGQNVTFRCDPISEHNRLYWYRQTLGQGPEFLTYFQNEAQLEKSRLLSDRFSAERPKGSFSTLEIQRTEQGDSAMYLCASSFDTTIYGYTFGSGTRLTVV.

The chain has TRBV10-3 and TRBJ1-1, with no clear D. V was clipped by 6 bases and J by 1 base, with 12 bases between them. This CDR3 comprises 14 residues. The germline V gene has CDR1 ENHRY and CDR2 SYGVKD. The CDR3 DNA reads TGTGCCATCAGACCAATGGACGGGAACACTGAAGCTTTCTTT. Translating gives CAIRPMDGNTEAFF.

This chain links TRBV18 with TRBJ1-5; no clear D gene. The V and J ends lost 2 bases and 7 bases respectively, with 15 bases between them. The germline gives CDR1 KGHSH, CDR2 LQKENI. This CDR3 is built from 15 residues. Here the CDR3 reads CASSPGPSIGQPQHF. The CDR3 coding sequence is TGTGCCAGCTCACCAGGGCCCTCAATCGGCCAGCCCCAGCATTTT.

This clone appeared a single time. The chain couples TRBV5-1 to TRBJ1-2; perhaps TRBD1 as D (5 bases). The length of the CDR3 is 15 residues. Germline V gene sequence: CDR1 SGHRS, CDR2 YFSETQ. V gave up 3 bases and J gave up 5 bases, with 17 bases separating them. The CDR3 nucleotides are TGCGCCAGCAGCTGGGACCCCGGGACGGAGTATGGCTACACCTTC. This sequence encodes CASSWDPGTEYGYTF.

The chain recombines TRBV29-1 with TRBJ2-2; TRBD2 is a possible D gene (5 bases). CDR1 SQVTM and CDR2 ANQGSEA come from the germline V gene. The germline V and J ends were trimmed by 4 bases and 4 bases, with 13 bases remaining between them. CDR3 length: 14 amino acids. CDR3 sequence: CSVGGSETTGELFF. CDR3 in DNA: TGCAGCGTTGGAGGGAGTGAAACCACCGGGGAGCTGTTTTTT.